This T cell receptor beta chain originates from a study of blood T cell repertoires in COVID-19. Across the whole study: Sites in the United States, Italy and Spain provided acute and convalescent COVID-19 samples. Sources were T cells, B-cell-depleted T cells, or PBMCs; the material itself was cDNA or gDNA.

This clone has a single count. Source study methods: Scientists estimated how many nucleated cells there were by amplifying reference gene primers. Assay: immunoSEQ multiplex PCR; the TCRdb copy retains only in-frame clones and omits some. That table gives V, J and clone size, and the DNA gave D and trimming. Of 60,000 to 75,000 clones listed, around 90% are singletons. This CDR3 region has 14 residues. Losses at the gene ends were 6 bases for V and 5 bases for J; bases not matched to a gene: 8. Germline CDR1 is SNHLY and CDR2 is FYNNEI. The sequence was obtained from a man in his forties or fifties with active COVID-19. The chain has TRBV2 and TRBJ2-5; 8 bases align to TRBD2. Sequencing used peripheral blood. The CDR3 sequence is CASRALAVWETQYF. In DNA form, the CDR3 reads TGTGCCAGCAGAGCACTAGCGGTGTGGGAGACCCAGTACTTC.